Described below is a single TCR beta chain sequence and its context. This specimen comes from a study of T cells in Graves' hyperthyroidism and ophthalmopathy. Germline V CDR1 and CDR2: SGHVS, FQNEAQ. The CDR3 extends over 13 amino acids. Trimming took off 2 bases at V and 6 bases at J, with 10 bases between the two ends. The TCR beta CDR3 regions underwent amplification using RNA transcripts as the source. HTBI primers drove first-round RT-PCR of the TCR CDR3. TCRdb redid the calling of the multiplex PCR reads with MiXCR, one entry per CDR3 protein. Of about 52,000 distinct CDR3 sequences in the sample, 48% were seen once.

The chain employs TRBV7-8 and TRBJ2-5; no clear D gene. Source material: blood. This receptor was identified in a woman in her forties or fifties with Graves' ophthalmopathy. This CDR3 is CASSLQVGKTQYF. CDR3 in DNA: TGTGCCAGCAGCTTACAGGTAGGTAAGACCCAGTACTTC.